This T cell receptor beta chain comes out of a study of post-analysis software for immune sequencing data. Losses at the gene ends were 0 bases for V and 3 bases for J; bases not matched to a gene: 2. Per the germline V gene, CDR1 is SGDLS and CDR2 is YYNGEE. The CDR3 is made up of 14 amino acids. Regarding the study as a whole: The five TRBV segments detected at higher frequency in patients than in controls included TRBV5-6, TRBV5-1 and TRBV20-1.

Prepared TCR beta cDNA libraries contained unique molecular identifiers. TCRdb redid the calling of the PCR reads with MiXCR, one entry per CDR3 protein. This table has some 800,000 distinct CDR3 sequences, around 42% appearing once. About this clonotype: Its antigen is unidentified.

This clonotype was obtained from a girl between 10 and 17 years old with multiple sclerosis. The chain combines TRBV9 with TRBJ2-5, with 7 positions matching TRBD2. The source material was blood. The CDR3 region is CASSVAGGKETQYF. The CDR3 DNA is TGTGCCAGCAGCGTAGCCGGGGGGAAAGAGACCCAGTACTTC.